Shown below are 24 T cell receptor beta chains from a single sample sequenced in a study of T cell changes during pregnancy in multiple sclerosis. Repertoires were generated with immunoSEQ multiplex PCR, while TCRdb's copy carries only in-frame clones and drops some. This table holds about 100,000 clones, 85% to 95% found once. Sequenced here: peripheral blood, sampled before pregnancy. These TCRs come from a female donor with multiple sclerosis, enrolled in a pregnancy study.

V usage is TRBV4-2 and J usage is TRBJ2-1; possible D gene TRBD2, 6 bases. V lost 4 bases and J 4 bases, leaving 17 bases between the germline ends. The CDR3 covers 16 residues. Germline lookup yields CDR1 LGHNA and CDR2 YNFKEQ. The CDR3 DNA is TGTGCCAGCAGCCCTGAATTATTAGCGGCTTACAATGAGCAGTTCTTC. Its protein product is CASSPELLAAYNEQFF.

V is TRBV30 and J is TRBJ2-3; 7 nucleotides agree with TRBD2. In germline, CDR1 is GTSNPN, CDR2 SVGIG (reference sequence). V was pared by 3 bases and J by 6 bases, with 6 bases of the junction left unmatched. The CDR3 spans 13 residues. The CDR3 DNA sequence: TGTGCCTGGAGAAGCGGGACCGGGGATACGCAGTATTTT. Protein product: CAWRSGTGDTQYF.

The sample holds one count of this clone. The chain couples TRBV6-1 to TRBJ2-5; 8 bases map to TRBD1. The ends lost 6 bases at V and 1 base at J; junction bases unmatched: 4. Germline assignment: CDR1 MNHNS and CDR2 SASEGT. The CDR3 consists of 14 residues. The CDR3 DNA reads TGTGCCAGCAGATGGGGACAGGTCCAAGAGACCCAGTACTTC. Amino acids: CASRWGQVQETQYF.

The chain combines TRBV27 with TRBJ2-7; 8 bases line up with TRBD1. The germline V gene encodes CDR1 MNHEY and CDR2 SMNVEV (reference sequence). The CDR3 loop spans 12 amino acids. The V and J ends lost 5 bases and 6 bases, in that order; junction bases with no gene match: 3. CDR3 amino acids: CASSAGGREQYF. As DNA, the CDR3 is TGTGCCAGCAGTGCAGGGGGCCGCGAGCAGTACTTC.

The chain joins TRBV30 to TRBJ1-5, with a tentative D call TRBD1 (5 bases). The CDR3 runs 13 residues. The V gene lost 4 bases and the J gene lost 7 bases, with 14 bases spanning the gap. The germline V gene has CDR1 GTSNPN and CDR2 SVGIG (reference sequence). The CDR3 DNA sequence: TGTGCCTGGACCTCTGGGGCAGAACAGCCCCAGCATTTT. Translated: CAWTSGAEQPQHF. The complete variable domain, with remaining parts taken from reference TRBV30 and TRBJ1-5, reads SQTIHQWPATLVQPVGSPLSLECTVEGTSNPNLYWYRQAAGRGLQLLFYSVGIGQISSEVPQNLSASRPQDRQFILSSKKLLLSDSGFYLCAWTSGAEQPQHFGDGTRLSIL.

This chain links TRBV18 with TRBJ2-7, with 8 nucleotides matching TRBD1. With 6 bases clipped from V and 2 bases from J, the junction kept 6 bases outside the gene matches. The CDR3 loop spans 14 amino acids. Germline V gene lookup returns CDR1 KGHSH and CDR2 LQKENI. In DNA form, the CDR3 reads TGTGCCAGCTCCACGTTGACAGGGGCCTACGAGCAGTACTTC. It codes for CASSTLTGAYEQYF. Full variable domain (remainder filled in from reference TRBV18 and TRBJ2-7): NAGVMQNPRHLVRRRGQEARLRCSPMKGHSHVYWYRQLPEEGLKFMVYLQKENIIDESGMPKERFSAEFPKEGPSILRIQQVVRGDSAAYFCASSTLTGAYEQYFGPGTRLTVT.

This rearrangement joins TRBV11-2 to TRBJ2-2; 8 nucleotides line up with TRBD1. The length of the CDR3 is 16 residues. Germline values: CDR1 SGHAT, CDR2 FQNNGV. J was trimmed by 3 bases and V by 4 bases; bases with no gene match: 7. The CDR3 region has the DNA TGTGCCAGCAGCTCCGCGACAGGGGCTTACACCGGGGAGCTGTTTTTT. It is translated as CASSSATGAYTGELFF.

In DNA form, the CDR3 reads TGTGCCAGCAGCCGGGATACAGGGGCAACTAATGAAAAACTGTTTTTT. It yields the protein CASSRDTGATNEKLFF. This chain joins TRBV5-4 and TRBJ1-4, with 7 bases fitting TRBD1. Germline CDR1 SGHNT, CDR2 YYREEE (reference sequence). V lost 4 bases, J lost 0 bases, and 6 bases stayed unmatched. The CDR3 contains 16 residues.

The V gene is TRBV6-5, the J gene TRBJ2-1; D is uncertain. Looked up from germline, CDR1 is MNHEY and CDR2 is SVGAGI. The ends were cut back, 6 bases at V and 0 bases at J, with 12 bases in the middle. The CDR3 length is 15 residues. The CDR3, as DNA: TGTGCCAGCAGCCTGAGTCCTTTCTCCTACAATGAGCAGTTCTTC. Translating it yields CASSLSPFSYNEQFF.

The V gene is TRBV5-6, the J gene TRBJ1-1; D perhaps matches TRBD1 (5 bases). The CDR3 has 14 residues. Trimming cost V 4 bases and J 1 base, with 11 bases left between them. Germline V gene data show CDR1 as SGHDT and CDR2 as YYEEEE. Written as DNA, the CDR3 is TGTGCCAGCAGCCGCATCGGGGGGAACACTGAAGCTTTCTTT. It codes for CASSRIGGNTEAFF.

The DNA of the CDR3 is TGTGCCAGCAGCCTCGGGACTAGCGGGAGAAACAAGCAGTACTTC. Its translation: CASSLGTSGRNKQYF. This chain links TRBV7-9 with TRBJ2-7; TRBD2 matches 14 bases. CDR1 and CDR2 (germline): SEHNR, FQNEAQ (reference sequence). V was clipped by 5 bases and J by 8 bases; unmatched bases: 8. The CDR3 extends over 15 amino acids.

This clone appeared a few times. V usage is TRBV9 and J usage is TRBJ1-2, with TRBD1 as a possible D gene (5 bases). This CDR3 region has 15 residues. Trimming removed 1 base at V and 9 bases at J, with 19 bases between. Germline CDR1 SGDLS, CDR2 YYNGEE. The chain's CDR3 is CASSVSSGGLKSYTF. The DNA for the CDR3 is TGTGCCAGCAGCGTATCGTCCGGGGGGTTGAAAAGCTACACCTTC.

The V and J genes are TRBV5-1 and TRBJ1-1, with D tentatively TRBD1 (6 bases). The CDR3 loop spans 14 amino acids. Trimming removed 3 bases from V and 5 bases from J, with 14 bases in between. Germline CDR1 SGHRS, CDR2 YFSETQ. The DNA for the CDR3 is TGCGCCAGCAGCTACACAGGGCGGGAGACTGAAGCTTTCTTT. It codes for CASSYTGRETEAFF.

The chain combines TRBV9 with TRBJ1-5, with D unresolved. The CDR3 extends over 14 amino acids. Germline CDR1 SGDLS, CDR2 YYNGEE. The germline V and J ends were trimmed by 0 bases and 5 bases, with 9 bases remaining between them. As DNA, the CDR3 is TGTGCCAGCAGCGTAGCGCCCGGAGATCAGCCCCAGCATTTT. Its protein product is CASSVAPGDQPQHF.

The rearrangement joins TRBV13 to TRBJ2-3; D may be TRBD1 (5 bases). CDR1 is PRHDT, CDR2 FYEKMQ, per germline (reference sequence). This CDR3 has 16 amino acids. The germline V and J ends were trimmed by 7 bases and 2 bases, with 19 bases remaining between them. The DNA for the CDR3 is TGTGCCAGCACCCCCAAAGGGGTGGTGTACACAGATACGCAGTATTTT. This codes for CASTPKGVVYTDTQYF.

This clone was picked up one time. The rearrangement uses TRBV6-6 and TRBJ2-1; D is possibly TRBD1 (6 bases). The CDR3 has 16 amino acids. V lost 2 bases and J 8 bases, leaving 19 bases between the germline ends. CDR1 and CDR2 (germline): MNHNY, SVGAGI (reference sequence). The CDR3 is CASSYVRDTFEYEQFF. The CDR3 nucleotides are TGTGCCAGCAGTTACGTCCGGGACACCTTTGAGTATGAGCAGTTCTTC.

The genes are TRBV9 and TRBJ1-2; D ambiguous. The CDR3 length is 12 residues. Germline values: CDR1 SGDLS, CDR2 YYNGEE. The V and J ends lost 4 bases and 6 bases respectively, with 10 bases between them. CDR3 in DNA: TGTGCCAGCAGCACGCGGGCGGATGGCTACACCTTC. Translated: CASSTRADGYTF. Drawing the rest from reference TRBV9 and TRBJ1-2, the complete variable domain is DSGVTQTPKHLITATGQRVTLRCSPRSGDLSVYWYQQSLDQGLQFLIQYYNGEERAKGNILERFSAQQFPDLHSELNLSSLELGDSALYFCASSTRADGYTFGSGTRLTVV.

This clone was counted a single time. The CDR3 DNA is TGTGCCAGTAGTATTTTCGGCGGGACCGGGTCAGATACGCAGTATTTT. This translates into CASSIFGGTGSDTQYF. The chain has TRBV19 and TRBJ2-3; TRBD2 is a possible D gene (6 bases). Trimming stripped 3 bases from V and 4 bases from J, with 17 bases between. Germline V gene data show CDR1 as LNHDA and CDR2 as SQIVND (reference sequence). The CDR3 is 16 residues long.

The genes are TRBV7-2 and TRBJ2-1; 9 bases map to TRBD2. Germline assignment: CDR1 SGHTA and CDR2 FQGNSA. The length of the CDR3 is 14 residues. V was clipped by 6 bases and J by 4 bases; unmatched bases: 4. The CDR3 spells CASRTSGIYNEQFF. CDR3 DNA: TGTGCCAGCAGGACTAGCGGAATTTACAATGAGCAGTTCTTC.

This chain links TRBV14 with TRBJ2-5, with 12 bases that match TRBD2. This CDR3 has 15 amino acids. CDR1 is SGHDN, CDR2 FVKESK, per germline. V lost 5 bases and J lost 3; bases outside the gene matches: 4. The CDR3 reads CASSMRTSGEETQYF. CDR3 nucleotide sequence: TGTGCCAGCAGCATGCGGACTAGCGGGGAAGAGACCCAGTACTTC.

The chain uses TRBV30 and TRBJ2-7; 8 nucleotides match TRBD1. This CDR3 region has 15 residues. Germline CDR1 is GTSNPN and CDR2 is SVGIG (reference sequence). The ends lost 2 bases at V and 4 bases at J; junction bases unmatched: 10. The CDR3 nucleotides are TGTGCCTGGAGTTATCGGCAGGGGGCAAGGTACGAGCAGTACTTC. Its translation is CAWSYRQGARYEQYF.

The CDR3 bases are TGCGCCAGCAGCCGGGTGACGACAGCTCAAGAGACCCAGTACTTC. It specifies CASSRVTTAQETQYF. This rearrangement joins TRBV4-1 to TRBJ2-5; the D gene is possibly TRBD1 (5 bases). Trimming stripped 4 bases from V and 2 bases from J, with 14 bases between. This CDR3 is built from 15 residues. The germline CDR1 and CDR2 sequences are MGHRA and YSYEKL.

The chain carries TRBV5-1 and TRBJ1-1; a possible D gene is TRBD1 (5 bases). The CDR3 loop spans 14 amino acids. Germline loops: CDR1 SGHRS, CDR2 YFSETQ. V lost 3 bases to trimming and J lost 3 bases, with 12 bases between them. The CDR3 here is CASSSFLGDTEAFF. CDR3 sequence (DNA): TGCGCCAGCAGCTCCTTTCTAGGGGACACTGAAGCTTTCTTT.

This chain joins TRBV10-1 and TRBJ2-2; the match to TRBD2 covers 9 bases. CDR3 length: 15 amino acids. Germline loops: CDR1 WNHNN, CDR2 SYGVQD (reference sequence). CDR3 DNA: TGCGTCACGGGGTTAGCGGGAGAATCGAACGGGGAGCTGTTTTTT. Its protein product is CVTGLAGESNGELFF.